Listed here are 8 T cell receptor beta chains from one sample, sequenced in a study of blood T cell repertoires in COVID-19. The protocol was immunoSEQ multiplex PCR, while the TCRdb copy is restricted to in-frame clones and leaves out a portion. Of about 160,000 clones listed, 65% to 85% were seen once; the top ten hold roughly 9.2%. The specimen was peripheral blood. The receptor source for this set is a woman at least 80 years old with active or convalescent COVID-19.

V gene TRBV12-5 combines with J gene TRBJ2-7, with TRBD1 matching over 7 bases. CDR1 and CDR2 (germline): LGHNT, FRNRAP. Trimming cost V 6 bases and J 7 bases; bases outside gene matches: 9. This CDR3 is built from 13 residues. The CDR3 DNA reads TGTGCTAGTGGCTACAGGGGCTCGGATGAGCAGTACTTC. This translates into CASGYRGSDEQYF.

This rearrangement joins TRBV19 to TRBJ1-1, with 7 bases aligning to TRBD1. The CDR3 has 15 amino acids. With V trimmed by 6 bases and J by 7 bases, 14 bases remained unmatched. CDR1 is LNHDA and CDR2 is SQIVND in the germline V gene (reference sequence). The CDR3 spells CASSEGPQGISEAFF. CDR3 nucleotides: TGTGCCAGTAGCGAAGGTCCACAGGGGATCAGTGAAGCTTTCTTT. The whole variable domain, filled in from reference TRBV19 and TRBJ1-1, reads DGGITQSPKYLFRKEGQNVTLSCEQNLNHDAMYWYRQDPGQGLRLIYYSQIVNDFQKGDIAEGYSVSREKKESFPLTVTSAQKNPTAFYLCASSEGPQGISEAFFGQGTRLTVV.

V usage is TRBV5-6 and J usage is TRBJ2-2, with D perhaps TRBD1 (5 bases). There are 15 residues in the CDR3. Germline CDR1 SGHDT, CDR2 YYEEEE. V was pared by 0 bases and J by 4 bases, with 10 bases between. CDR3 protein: CASSLASGPTGELFF. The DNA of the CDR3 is TGTGCCAGCAGCTTGGCCTCAGGGCCCACCGGGGAGCTGTTTTTT.

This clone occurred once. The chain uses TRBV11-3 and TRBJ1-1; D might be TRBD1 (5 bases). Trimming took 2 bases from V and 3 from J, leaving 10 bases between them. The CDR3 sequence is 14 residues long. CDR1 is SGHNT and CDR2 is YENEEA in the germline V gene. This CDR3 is CASSLRGWDTEAFF. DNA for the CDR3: TGTGCCAGCAGCTTAAGGGGCTGGGACACTGAAGCTTTCTTT.

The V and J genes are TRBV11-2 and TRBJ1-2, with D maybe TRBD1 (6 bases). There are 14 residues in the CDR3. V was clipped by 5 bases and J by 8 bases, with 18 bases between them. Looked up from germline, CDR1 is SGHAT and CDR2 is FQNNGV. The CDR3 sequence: CASSAYRAPGGYTF. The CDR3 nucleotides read TGTGCCAGCAGCGCCTACAGGGCCCCAGGGGGCTACACCTTC.

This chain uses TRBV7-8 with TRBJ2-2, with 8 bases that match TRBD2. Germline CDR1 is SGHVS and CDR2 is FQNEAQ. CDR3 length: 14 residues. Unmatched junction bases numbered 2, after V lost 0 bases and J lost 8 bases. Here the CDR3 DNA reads TGTGCCAGCAGCTTAGCTGCTAGCGGGGGGGAGCTGTTTTTT. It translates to CASSLAASGGELFF.

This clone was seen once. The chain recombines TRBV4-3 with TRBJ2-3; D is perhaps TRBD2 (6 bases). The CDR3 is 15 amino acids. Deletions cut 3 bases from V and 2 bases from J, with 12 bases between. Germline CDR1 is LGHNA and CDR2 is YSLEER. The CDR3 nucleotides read TGCGCCAGCAGCCAGGGACTCCAGGACACAGATACGCAGTATTTT. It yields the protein CASSQGLQDTDTQYF.

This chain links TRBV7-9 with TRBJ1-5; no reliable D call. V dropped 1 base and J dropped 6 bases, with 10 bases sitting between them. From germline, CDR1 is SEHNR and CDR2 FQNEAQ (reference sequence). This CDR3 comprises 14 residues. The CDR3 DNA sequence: TGTGCCAGCAGCTTAGAAGGAGGCGGTCAGCCCCAGCATTTT. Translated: CASSLEGGGQPQHF.